The 18 T cell receptor beta chains reported below all come from one sample, sequenced in a study of control samples from healthy donors and cancer patients (TCRdb year 2020). The method was the immunoSEQ multiplex PCR assay. Not all clones reach the TCRdb copy of this immuneACCESS table, which keeps in-frame sequences only. Checked studies attribute under half of the gap to unresolved V genes and leave the rest unexplained. Present in this sample are approximately 100,000 clones, roughly four fifths of which were seen just once. The ten largest account for about 2% of the sample. Sequenced material: blood. Source of these receptors: a man between 60 and 75 years old in good health.

The chain has TRBV28 and TRBJ1-2; no definite D call. The length of the CDR3 is 14 residues. Per germline, CDR1 MDHEN and CDR2 SYDVKM. Trimming took 3 bases from V and 8 from J, leaving 16 bases between them. The CDR3 sequence is CASSLSQQVLGYTF. CDR3 bases: TGTGCCAGCAGTTTGAGCCAACAAGTTTTGGGCTACACCTTC.

The chain is built from TRBV7-9 and TRBJ1-2, with 10 bases matching TRBD1. With 3 bases clipped from V and 4 bases from J, the junction kept 8 bases outside the gene matches. The germline CDR1 and CDR2 sequences are SEHNR and FQNEAQ (reference sequence). This CDR3 contains 16 residues. CDR3 in amino acids: CASSLASWDRGYGYTF. CDR3 nucleotide sequence: TGTGCCAGCAGCTTGGCGTCGTGGGACAGGGGCTATGGCTACACCTTC.

The chain carries TRBV6-5 and TRBJ1-2; no reliable D call. The CDR3 contains 13 residues. CDR1 is MNHEY, CDR2 SVGAGI, per germline. The V and J ends lost 7 bases and 3 bases respectively, with 12 bases between them. The CDR3 DNA is TGTGCCAGCATCGAAACCGGGGACTATGGCTACACCTTC. Its protein is CASIETGDYGYTF.

To note about this clone: One end of the junction does not line up with germline, which may come from a read error. The V gene is TRBV29-1, the J gene TRBJ2-7, with 10 bases that match TRBD1. Germline loops: CDR1 SQVTM, CDR2 ANQGSEA. The CDR3 extends over 13 amino acids. As DNA, the CDR3 is TGCAGCGTGGAAGGGACAGGGGACCACGAGCAGTACTTC. Translation gives CSVEGTGDHEQYF.

V and J are TRBV21-1 and TRBJ1-1. TRBV21-1 corresponds to a pseudogene. The CDR3 totals 18 residues. Here the CDR3 reads CASSKPSGEPGLNTEAFF. For the CDR3, the DNA is TGTGCCAGCAGCAAACCGTCAGGAGAACCGGGGCTGAACACTGAAGCTTTCTTT.

The gene calls are TRBV6-5 and TRBJ1-2; D uncertain. The length of the CDR3 is 13 residues. The V gene's germline CDR1 is MNHEY and CDR2 SVGAGI. V lost 6 bases and J 7 bases, leaving 15 bases between the germline ends. Here the CDR3 DNA reads TGTGCCAGCAGCGGAGCCGCGGAGGGTGGCTACACCTTC. This codes for CASSGAAEGGYTF.

This chain joins TRBV24-1 and TRBJ2-1; D is perhaps TRBD2 (6 bases). Per the germline V gene, CDR1 is KGHDR and CDR2 is SFDVKD. CDR3 length: 15 amino acids. Trimming removed 7 bases at V and 0 bases at J, with 12 bases between. The CDR3 loop reads CATRSSGSSYNEQFF. DNA of the CDR3: TGTGCCACCAGGAGTAGCGGCAGCTCCTACAATGAGCAGTTCTTC.

The V gene is TRBV5-1, the J gene TRBJ1-6; TRBD1 matches 7 bases. The CDR3 is made up of 15 amino acids. From germline, CDR1 is SGHRS and CDR2 YFSETQ. The trim removed 2 bases at V and 9 bases at J, leaving 8 bases unmatched. The CDR3 spells CASSFDRAVSSPLHF. The CDR3 nucleotides are TGCGCCAGCAGCTTTGACAGGGCGGTGAGTTCACCCCTCCACTTT.

The sample holds one count of this clone. The chain employs TRBV6-1 and TRBJ2-5; TRBD2 might be the D (6 bases). The CDR3 length is 15 residues. Looked up from germline, CDR1 is MNHNS and CDR2 is SASEGT. With 3 bases removed from V and 1 base from J, the gap between germline ends came to 12 bases. CDR3 in amino acids: CASSDPGTVQETQYF. The CDR3 DNA sequence: TGTGCCAGCAGTGATCCGGGGACTGTCCAAGAGACCCAGTACTTC.

There are a few counts of this clone. J is TRBJ1-6 and V is TRBV30, with TRBD1 matching over 8 bases. The germline V gene encodes CDR1 GTSNPN and CDR2 SVGIG (reference sequence). The CDR3 is 14 residues long. J gave up 8 bases and V 2 bases, and 5 bases lay outside the gene matches. CDR3 nucleotides: TGTGCCTGGAGTATTACAGGGGGGCATTCACCCCTCCACTTT. Residues: CAWSITGGHSPLHF.

The chain couples TRBV5-5 to TRBJ1-2; possible D gene TRBD1, 5 bases. This CDR3 has 16 amino acids. Germline CDR1 SGHKS, CDR2 YYEKEE (reference sequence). Trimming shortened V by 3 bases and J by 1 base, and 16 bases separated the two germline ends. CDR3 nucleotides: TGTGCCAGCAGCTCAGGTGGGGACGAGAGTAACTATGGCTACACCTTC. Its translation: CASSSGGDESNYGYTF. Full variable domain (rest looked up from reference TRBV5-5 and TRBJ1-2): DAGVTQSPTHLIKTRGQQVTLRCSPISGHKSVSWYQQVLGQGPQFIFQYYEKEERGRGNFPDRFSARQFPNYSSELNVNALLLGDSALYLCASSSGGDESNYGYTFGSGTRLTVV.

J is TRBJ2-7 and V is TRBV13; D may be TRBD2 (7 bases). V lost 0 bases, J lost 2 bases, and 20 bases lay in between. The germline V gene has CDR1 PRHDT and CDR2 FYEKMQ (reference sequence). The CDR3 runs 18 residues. CDR3 loop: CASSLGFFGGPLPYEQYF. CDR3 in DNA: TGTGCCAGCAGCTTAGGGTTTTTCGGGGGGCCGTTACCCTACGAGCAGTACTTC. Looking up the rest from reference TRBV13 and TRBJ2-7 gives the full variable domain: AAGVIQSPRHLIKEKRETATLKCYPIPRHDTVYWYQQGPGQDPQFLISFYEKMQSDKGSIPDRFSAQQFSDYHSELNMSSLELGDSALYFCASSLGFFGGPLPYEQYFGPGTRLTVT.

The chain links TRBV2 to TRBJ2-2, with D possibly being TRBD2 (7 bases). This CDR3 comprises 16 residues. The V gene's germline CDR1 is SNHLY and CDR2 FYNNEI. Trimming took off 6 bases at V and 4 bases at J, with 18 bases between the two ends. Here the CDR3 reads CASSFWGGLGTGELFF. CDR3 in DNA: TGTGCCAGCAGCTTCTGGGGGGGGCTGGGCACCGGGGAGCTGTTTTTT.

This clone appeared once. The V gene is TRBV9, the J gene TRBJ2-2; 7 bases map to TRBD2. Germline assignment: CDR1 SGDLS and CDR2 YYNGEE. J gave up 7 bases and V 0 bases, and 12 bases lay outside the gene matches. CDR3 length: 17 residues. CDR3 amino acids: CASSVATGGLVGGELFF. CDR3 nucleotide sequence: TGTGCCAGCAGCGTAGCTACGGGGGGACTCGTCGGCGGGGAGCTGTTTTTT.

The genes are TRBV14 and TRBJ2-7; no definite D call. Germline V lookup: CDR1 SGHDN, CDR2 FVKESK. This CDR3 contains 15 residues. V was trimmed by 0 bases and J by 1 base, leaving 10 bases between them. CDR3 protein: CASSQDTKKSYEQYF. For the CDR3, the DNA is TGTGCCAGCAGCCAAGATACGAAGAAATCCTACGAGCAGTACTTC.

The count of this clone is one. This sequence joins TRBV29-1 and TRBJ2-5, with 8 bases matching TRBD2. Unmatched junction bases numbered 15, after V lost 2 bases and J lost 1 base. The CDR3 totals 18 residues. CDR1 and CDR2 (germline): SQVTM, ANQGSEA. The CDR3 nucleotides read TGCAGCGTTGAAAGGTTGAAAAGGCCTAGCGGGTTCCAAGAGACCCAGTACTTC. Translated, it gives CSVERLKRPSGFQETQYF.

The chain recombines TRBV6-5 with TRBJ2-7; TRBD2 might be the D (6 bases). Trimming removed 2 bases from V and 6 bases from J, with 8 bases in between. The CDR3 spans 12 residues. Germline values: CDR1 MNHEY, CDR2 SVGAGI. Here the CDR3 DNA reads TGTGCCAGCAGTTACGGAGGGACCGAGCAGTACTTC. This encodes CASSYGGTEQYF.

The chain employs TRBV3-1 (or the pseudogene TRBV3-2) and TRBJ1-1, with D uncertain. Trimming stripped 6 bases from V and 2 bases from J, with 19 bases between. CDR3 length equals 16 residues. Germline CDR1 and CDR2: LGHDT and YNNKEL (reference sequence). CDR3 region: CASRLGGQLSNTEAFF. CDR3 DNA: TGTGCCAGCAGACTGGGCGGGCAGCTTTCAAACACTGAAGCTTTCTTT.